This T cell receptor beta chain was documented in a study of vaccination effects on CD4 cells after COVID-19. General observations from the study: Early post-infection timepoints were absent, and convalescent patients were few. Researchers report that only 1 of 255 vaccine-induced clones in healthy vaccinees cross-reacted with common cold coronaviruses.

Libraries were prepared by immunoSEQ multiplex PCR; TCRdb keeps only in-frame clonotypes and omits some of them. The repertoire holds some 69,000 clones, with around 79% as singletons. As concerns this clone: Its specificity is not known.

Per the germline V gene, CDR1 is MNHEY and CDR2 is SVGAGI. The germline V and J ends were trimmed by 7 bases and 1 base, with 13 bases remaining between them. The CDR3 has 14 amino acids. Under the ViraFEST assay, PBMC were stimulated with viral peptide pools so that antigen-specific CD4+ T cells expanded. Sequencing was performed afterwards. Culture lasted under 13 days before CD4+ T cell isolation. Nucleocapsid antibodies were negative in the vaccine recipients, who had never had SARS-CoV-2 infection. It was on days 3 and 7 that half the medium was replaced with IL-2 medium. J is TRBJ1-2 and V is TRBV6-5, with D hard to call. Sample: CD4+ T cells from PBMCs cultured with HCoV-NL63 spike peptides, taken before COVID-19 vaccination. This receptor was identified in a human donor who received a COVID-19 vaccine. DNA for the CDR3: TGTGCCAGCACCTTCTATTCCGGTAACTATGGCTACACCTTC. Protein: CASTFYSGNYGYTF.